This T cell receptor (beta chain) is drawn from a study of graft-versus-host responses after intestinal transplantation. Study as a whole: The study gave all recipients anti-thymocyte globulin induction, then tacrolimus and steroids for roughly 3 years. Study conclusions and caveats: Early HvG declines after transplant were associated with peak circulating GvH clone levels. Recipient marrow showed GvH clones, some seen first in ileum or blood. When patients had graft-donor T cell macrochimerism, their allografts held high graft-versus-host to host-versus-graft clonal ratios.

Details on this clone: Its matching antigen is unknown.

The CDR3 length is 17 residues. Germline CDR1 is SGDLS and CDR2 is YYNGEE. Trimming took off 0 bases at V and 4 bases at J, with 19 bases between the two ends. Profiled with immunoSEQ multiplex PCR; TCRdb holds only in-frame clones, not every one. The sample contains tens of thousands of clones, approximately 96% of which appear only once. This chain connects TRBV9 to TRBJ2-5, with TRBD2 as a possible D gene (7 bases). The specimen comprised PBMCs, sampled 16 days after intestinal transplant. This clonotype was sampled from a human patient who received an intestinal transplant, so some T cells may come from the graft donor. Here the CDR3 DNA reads TGTGCCAGCAGCGTAGGAATCGAGGGGGGGGCACCAGAGACCCAGTACTTC. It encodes CASSVGIEGGAPETQYF. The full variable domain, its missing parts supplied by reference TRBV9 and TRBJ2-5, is DSGVTQTPKHLITATGQRVTLRCSPRSGDLSVYWYQQSLDQGLQFLIQYYNGEERAKGNILERFSAQQFPDLHSELNLSSLELGDSALYFCASSVGIEGGAPETQYFGPGTRLLVL.